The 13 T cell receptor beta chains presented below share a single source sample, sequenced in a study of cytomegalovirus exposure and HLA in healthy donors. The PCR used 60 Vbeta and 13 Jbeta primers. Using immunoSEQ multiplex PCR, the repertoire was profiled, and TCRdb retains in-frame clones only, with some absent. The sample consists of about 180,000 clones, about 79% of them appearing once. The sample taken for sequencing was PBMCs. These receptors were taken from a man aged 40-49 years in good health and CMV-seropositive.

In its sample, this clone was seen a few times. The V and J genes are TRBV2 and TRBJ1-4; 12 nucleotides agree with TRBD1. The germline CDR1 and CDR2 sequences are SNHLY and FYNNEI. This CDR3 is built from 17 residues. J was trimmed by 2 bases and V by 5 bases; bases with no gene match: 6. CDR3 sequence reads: CASSYGTGGATNEKLFF. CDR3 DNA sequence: TGTGCCAGCAGTTACGGGACAGGGGGCGCGACTAATGAAAAACTGTTTTTT.

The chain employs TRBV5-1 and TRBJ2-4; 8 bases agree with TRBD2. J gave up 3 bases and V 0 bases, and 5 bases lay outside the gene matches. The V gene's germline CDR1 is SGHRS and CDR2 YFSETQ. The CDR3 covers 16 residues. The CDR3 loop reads CASSLGPGGGKNIQYF. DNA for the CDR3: TGCGCCAGCAGCTTGGGCCCCGGGGGGGGCAAAAACATTCAGTACTTC. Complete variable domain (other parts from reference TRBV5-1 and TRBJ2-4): KAGVTQTPRYLIKTRGQQVTLSCSPISGHRSVSWYQQTPGQGLQFLFEYFSETQRNKGNFPGRFSGRQFSNSRSEMNVSTLELGDSALYLCASSLGPGGGKNIQYFGAGTRLSVL.

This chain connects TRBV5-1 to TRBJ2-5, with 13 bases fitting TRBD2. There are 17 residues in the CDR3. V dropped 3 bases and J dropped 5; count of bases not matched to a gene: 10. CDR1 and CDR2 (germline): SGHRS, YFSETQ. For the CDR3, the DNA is TGCGCCAGCAGCTCGGCTGGGACTAGCGGGACAAGGGAGACCCAGTACTTC. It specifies CASSSAGTSGTRETQYF.

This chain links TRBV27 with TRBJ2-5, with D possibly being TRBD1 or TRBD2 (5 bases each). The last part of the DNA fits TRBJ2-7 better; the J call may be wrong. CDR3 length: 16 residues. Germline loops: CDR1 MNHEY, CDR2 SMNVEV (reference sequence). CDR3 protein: CASSSLGAGDSYEQYF. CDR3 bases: TGTGCCAGCAGTTCCCTCGGGGCCGGGGACTCCTACGAGCAGTACTTC.

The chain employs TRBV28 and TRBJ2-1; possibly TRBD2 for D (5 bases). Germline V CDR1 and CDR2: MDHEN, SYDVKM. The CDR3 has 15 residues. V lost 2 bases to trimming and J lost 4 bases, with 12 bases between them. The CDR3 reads CASSLGGGLYNEQFF. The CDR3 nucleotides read TGTGCCAGCAGTTTAGGTGGCGGGTTATACAATGAGCAGTTCTTC.

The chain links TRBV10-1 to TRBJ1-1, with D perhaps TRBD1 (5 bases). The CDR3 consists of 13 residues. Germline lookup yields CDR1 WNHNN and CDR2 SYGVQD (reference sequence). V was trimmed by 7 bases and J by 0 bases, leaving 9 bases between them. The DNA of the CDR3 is TGCGCCAGCAAAGCAGGGATGAACACTGAAGCTTTCTTT. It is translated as CASKAGMNTEAFF.

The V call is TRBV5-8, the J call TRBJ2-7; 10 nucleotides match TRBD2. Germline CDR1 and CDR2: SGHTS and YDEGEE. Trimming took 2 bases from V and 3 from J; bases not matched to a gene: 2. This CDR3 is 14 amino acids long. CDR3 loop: CASSFPSGSYEQYF. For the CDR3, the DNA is TGTGCCAGCAGCTTTCCTAGCGGGAGCTACGAGCAGTACTTC.

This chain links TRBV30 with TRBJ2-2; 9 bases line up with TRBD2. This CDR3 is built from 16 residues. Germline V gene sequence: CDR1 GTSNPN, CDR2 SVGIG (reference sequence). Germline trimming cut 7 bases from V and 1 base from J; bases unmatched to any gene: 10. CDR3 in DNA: TGTGCCTCCCCCTTAACTAGCGGGCGGAACACCGGGGAGCTGTTTTTT. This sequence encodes CASPLTSGRNTGELFF.

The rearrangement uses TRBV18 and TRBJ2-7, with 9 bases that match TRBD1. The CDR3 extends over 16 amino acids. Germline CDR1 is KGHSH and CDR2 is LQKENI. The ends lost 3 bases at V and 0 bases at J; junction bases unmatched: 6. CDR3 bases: TGTGCCAGCTCACCTAATCCGGGACAGGGCTCCTACGAGCAGTACTTC. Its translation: CASSPNPGQGSYEQYF.

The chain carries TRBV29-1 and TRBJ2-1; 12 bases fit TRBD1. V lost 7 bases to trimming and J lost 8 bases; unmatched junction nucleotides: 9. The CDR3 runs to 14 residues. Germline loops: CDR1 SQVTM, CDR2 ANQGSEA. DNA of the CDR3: TGCAGCGGGGACAGGGGGCTCCACACTGATGAGCAGTTCTTC. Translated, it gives CSGDRGLHTDEQFF.

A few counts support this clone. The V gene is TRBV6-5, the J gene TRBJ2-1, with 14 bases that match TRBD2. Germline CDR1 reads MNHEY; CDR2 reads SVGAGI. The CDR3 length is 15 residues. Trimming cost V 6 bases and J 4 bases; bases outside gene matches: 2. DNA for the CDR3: TGTGCCAGCAGCCGGACTAGCGGGAGGTACAATGAGCAGTTCTTC. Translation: CASSRTSGRYNEQFF.

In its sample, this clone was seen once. The CDR3 coding sequence is TGTGCCAGCAGCAGGACAGGGGATGACACCGGGGAGCTGTTTTTT. Its protein product is CASSRTGDDTGELFF. The J gene is TRBJ2-2, the V gene TRBV5-4; 9 nucleotides match TRBD1. Germline loops: CDR1 SGHNT, CDR2 YYREEE (reference sequence). The V segment lost 4 bases and the J segment 3 bases; nucleotides outside the gene matches: 4. CDR3 size: 15 residues.

The CDR3 DNA reads as TGTGCCAGCAGTGATAGCGGACAGGGGGAAACCGGGGAGCTGTTTTTT. It specifies CASSDSGQGETGELFF. The chain uses TRBV6-4 and TRBJ2-2; 10 bases agree with TRBD1. The CDR3 contains 16 residues. V shed 3 bases and J 5 bases; nucleotides not matched to a gene: 6. Germline V gene sequence: CDR1 MRHNA, CDR2 SNTAGT.